This T cell receptor (beta chain) was documented in a study of T cell repertoires in cytomegalovirus infection. The CDR3 consists of 14 residues. V lost 4 bases to trimming and J lost 0 bases, with 7 bases between them. Germline V gives CDR1 SNHLY, CDR2 FYNNEI. Using its own MiXCR run on the reads, TCRdb lists one record per CDR3 protein. The table includes about 680,000 distinct CDR3 sequences, about 24% detected once. The sequenced material came from CD8+ T cells from PBMCs. The chain employs TRBV2 and TRBJ1-3; unclear D gene. The sequence was collected from a human donor in good health (CMV status not recorded). Some clones in this sample may be carry-over from other donors' samples. DNA of the CDR3: TGTGCCAGCAGTGTAGAAATCTCTGGAAACACCATATATTTT. This sequence encodes CASSVEISGNTIYF.